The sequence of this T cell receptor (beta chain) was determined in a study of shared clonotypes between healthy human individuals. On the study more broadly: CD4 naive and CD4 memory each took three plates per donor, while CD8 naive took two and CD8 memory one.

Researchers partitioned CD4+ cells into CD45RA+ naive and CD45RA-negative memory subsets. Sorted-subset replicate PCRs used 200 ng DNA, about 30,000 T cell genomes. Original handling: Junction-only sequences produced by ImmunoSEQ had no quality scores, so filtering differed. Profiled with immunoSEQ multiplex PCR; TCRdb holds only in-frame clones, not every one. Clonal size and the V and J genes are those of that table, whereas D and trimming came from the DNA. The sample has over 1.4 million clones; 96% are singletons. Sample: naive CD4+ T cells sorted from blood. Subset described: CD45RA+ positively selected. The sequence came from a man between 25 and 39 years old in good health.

The CDR3, as DNA: TGTGCCAGTAGTATAGCCCCACAGCGTACGGTCTCCTACGAGCAGTACTTC. Protein: CASSIAPQRTVSYEQYF. This chain connects TRBV19 to TRBJ2-7; no clear D gene. From germline, CDR1 is LNHDA and CDR2 SQIVND (reference sequence). Trimming removed 1 base at V and 0 bases at J, with 16 bases between. CDR3 length: 17 residues.